A single T cell receptor beta chain is shown here with its context. This clonotype was seen ten or more times. Its cognate antigen has yet to be identified. Per-nucleotide qualities are absent, and no much larger clonotype sits a single base away. The CDR3 measures 17 amino acids from cysteine to phenylalanine. The entry retains the CDR3 DNA only, 51 bases that are in frame from base 1. V is trimmed back by 6 bases and J by 3 bases, and the junction contains 10 bases that no gene match accounts for. The germline V gene gives CDR1 as MNHEY and CDR2 as SVGEGT. These data come from a study of T cells in Graves' hyperthyroidism and ophthalmopathy (dated by TCRdb to about 2019). For the wider study: Peripheral blood samples were taken at the time of initial diagnosis, prior to any treatment. A discovery cohort of about 100 patients, approximately 45 with Graves' ophthalmopathy and about 60 with stable Graves' hyperthyroidism, was used to find distinguishing TCR V-J signatures. Prospective prediction of ophthalmopathy was tested in an independent validation cohort consisting of roughly 19 hyperthyroidism patients and some 15 patients who later progressed to ophthalmopathy. For training and testing, the 80 to 100 patients in the discovery cohort were randomly divided in a 7:3 ratio. In roughly six Graves' hyperthyroidism patients, the study also compared T-cell repertoires from thyroid tissue with T-cell repertoires from blood. After blood sampling, hyperthyroidism patients were treated with methimazole at a starting dose of 30 mg daily, and ophthalmopathy patients were treated with high-dose intravenous methylprednisolone. TCR Vbeta CDR3 sequencing of fewer than 150 peripheral blood samples (around 45 ophthalmopathy, approximately 80 hyperthyroidism and roughly 17 progressor patients) is reported in the paper.

The TCR beta CDR3 regions were amplified from the RNA transcripts. For the first round of RT-PCR on the TCR CDR3, the HTBI primer set was used together with the Qiagen OneStep RT-PCR kit. Libraries were constructed in a second round of multiplex PCR, after which size selection and purification were performed. Libraries were sequenced paired-end with 100 bp reads on an Illumina HiSeq2000. The paper's data handling went like this. Raw data were processed with SOAPnuke, discarding reads with adapters, uncalled bases, mean Phred below 15, or no exact constant-primer or identifier match. COPE v1.2.5 was used to merge high-quality paired reads, and clonotypes were defined as unique nucleotide sequences. Clonotypes were aligned to IMGT TRBV, TRBD and TRBJ reference segments using MiTCR v1.1. The analysis was restricted to V-J combinations with a frequency above 0.0001, which together covered 99.2% of the repertoires. A TCS score was defined as the ratio between F50 (clonal expansion) and ExV (chaos), using BLOSUM62-based TCRdist between CDR3 peptides within each V-J. Welch's t-statistics and random forest reduced roughly 530 V-J features to fewer than 15, which were used in a naive Bayes classifier (R e1071). The similarity between thyroid and blood repertoires was quantified using the Morisita-Horn index. The public reads were reanalyzed by TCRdb: fastp trimming at Q25, MiXCR alignment, in-frame beta chains only. Identical CDR3 proteins give one entry, which carries the most common genes and DNA. V and J calls and clone size were set by TCRdb, not the authors. Within this sample are around 610,000 distinct CDR3 sequences, with roughly 14% of them counted one time only. The ten largest account for about 4.5% of the sample.

The study at large found these results: Most expanded thyroid clonotypes (frequency above 0.001) were also detected in blood, suggesting blood repertoires may reflect thyroid immune responses. Sample size was not statistically predetermined, and investigators were not blinded to group allocation. In validation, the model predicted progression to ophthalmopathy a median of 6.5 months before onset, with about 64% sensitivity and 72.22% specificity. Ophthalmopathy was separated from stable hyperthyroidism by a 13 V-J signature model, with about 86% sensitivity and 81% to 82% specificity obtained in cross-validation and 80%/75% obtained in testing.

In the ophthalmopathy patients, disease was moderately to severely active, with a Clinical Activity Score of 3 or more, a NOSPECS grade of 4 or more, and a duration of less than 3 months. Patients with uncontrolled infections, other autoimmune diseases, pregnancy or lactation were excluded. Diagnoses were based on clinical symptoms, serum thyroxine and TRAb, thyroid ultrasound and orbital computed tomography. PBMCs were isolated from 7.5 to 10 ml of fresh peripheral blood by Ficoll-Paque density gradient centrifugation. Total RNA was extracted with Trizol reagent, and quality was checked on an Agilent 2100 Bioanalyzer.

This clonotype was obtained from a woman in her forties with Graves' ophthalmopathy. Sequencing was performed on blood. The rearranged segments are TRBV6-2 or TRBV6-3 and TRBJ2-7; the central 14 bases match TRBD2. Read as DNA, the sequence is TGTGCCAGCAGCTCCTTTGGACTAGCGGGAGGTTACTACGAGCAGTACTTC. It codes for CASSSFGLAGGYYEQYF.